This TCR beta chain was identified during a study of human T cells and chemical hapten exposure. Study at large: Per-sample TCR yield variability stemmed mainly from small pooled library volume differences.

This CDR3 is 13 amino acids long. The germline CDR1 and CDR2 sequences are SEHNR and FQNEAQ (reference sequence). The V and J ends lost 7 bases and 6 bases respectively, with 10 bases between them. Study-wide results and limits: Sensitizing to DPC left TCRs with a frequency above 1 in 1000 unaltered.

What the library attached to individual cDNA molecules were unique molecular identifiers. Via MiXCR, TCRdb re-called the 5' RACE reads, giving one row per CDR3 protein. This sample yields 110,000 or so distinct CDR3 sequences, of which approximately 20% are seen a single time; roughly 2.8% belongs to the top ten. Note on this clonotype: Its specificity is not known.

Extraction yielded total RNA from whole blood (unfractionated). This TCR derives from a human donor in good health. The chain combines TRBV7-9 with TRBJ1-6; no firm D call. CDR3 in DNA: TGTGCCAGCACCAAAACTGGTAATTCACCCCTCCACTTT. Translating it yields CASTKTGNSPLHF.